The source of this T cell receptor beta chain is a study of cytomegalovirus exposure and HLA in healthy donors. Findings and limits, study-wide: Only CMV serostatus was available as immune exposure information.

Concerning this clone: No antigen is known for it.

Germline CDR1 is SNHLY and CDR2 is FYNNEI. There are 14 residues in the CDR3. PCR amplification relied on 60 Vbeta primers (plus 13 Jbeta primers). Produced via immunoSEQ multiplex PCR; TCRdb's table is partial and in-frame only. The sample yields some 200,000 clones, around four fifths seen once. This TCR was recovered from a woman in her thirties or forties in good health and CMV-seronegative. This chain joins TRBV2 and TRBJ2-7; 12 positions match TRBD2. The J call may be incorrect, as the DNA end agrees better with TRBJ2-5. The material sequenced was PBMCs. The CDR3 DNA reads TGTGCCAGTGGGACTAGCGGGCCTGGGGAGACCCAGTACTTC. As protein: CASGTSGPGETQYF.